Listed below are T cell receptor beta chains from one sample, sequenced in a study of identifying expanded T cells in peripheral blood. Profiling relied on immunoSEQ multiplex PCR, and the TCRdb table lists in-frame clones only, not all of them. The top ten clones hold around 4% of a sample with approximately 83,000 clones, about 85% of them seen once. The sequenced sample was blood. Every receptor here comes from a person aged 18 to 70 in good health. CDR3s include the opening cysteine and the closing phenylalanine or tryptophan. A D gene is named only where the DNA matches it firmly. For some rows the clone size is stated as once, few or many, or as a class when expanded; others skip it.

TRBJ2-5 | - | - | TRBV5-6 | CASSFLQEGETQYF | TGTGCCAGCAGCTTCCTGCAGGAAGGGGAGACCCAGTACTTC
TRBJ1-2 | once | - | TRBV7-9 | CASSSRGLANYGYTF | TGTGCCAGCAGCTCAAGAGGTCTAGCTAACTATGGCTACACCTTC
TRBJ2-3 | once | - | TRBV7-2 | CASSLASTGPDTQYF | TGTGCCAGCAGCTTAGCGTCCACAGGGCCAGATACGCAGTATTTT
TRBJ1-2 | - | - | TRBV5-4 | CASANEGLANYGYTF | TGTGCCAGCGCCAATGAGGGCCTTGCGAACTATGGCTACACCTTC
TRBJ1-2 | - | - | TRBV6-6 | CASSYPSGTLKEGYTF | TGTGCCAGCAGTTACCCCTCAGGGACTCTGAAGGAGGGCTACACCTTC
TRBJ1-2 | - | - | TRBV5-6 | CASSFLTPRGHGYTF | TGTGCCAGCAGCTTTTTGACACCCCGGGGCCATGGCTACACCTTC
TRBJ1-1 | - | TRBD1 | TRBV7-3 | CASSRGGLNTEAFF | TGTGCCAGCAGCCGAGGGGGCTTGAACACTGAAGCTTTCTTT
TRBJ1-6 | few | - | TRBV5-1 | CASSLSIGNSPLHF | TGCGCCAGCAGCTTATCGATTGGGAATTCACCCCTCCACTTT
TRBJ2-7 | - | - | TRBV5-1 | CASSRTVAYEQYF | TGCGCCAGCAGCAGGACTGTTGCCTACGAGCAGTACTTC
TRBJ2-1 | once | TRBD2 | TRBV2 | CASSETSWGTNFDEQFF | TGTGCCAGCAGTGAAACCTCGTGGGGGACTAATTTCGATGAGCAGTTCTTC
TRBJ2-1 | - | - | TRBV7-1 | CASSLSGSSYNEQFF | TGTGCCAGCAGCTTATCCGGGAGCTCCTACAATGAGCAGTTCTTC
TRBJ1-1 | - | TRBD1 | TRBV5-1 | CASSLHRQGGGAEAFF | TGCGCCAGCAGCCTACACCGACAGGGCGGAGGAGCTGAAGCTTTCTTT
TRBJ2-3 | - | - | TRBV11-3 | CASSLLSTESTDTQYF | TGTGCCAGCAGCTTACTCTCGACGGAAAGCACAGATACGCAGTATTTT
TRBJ1-5 | few | TRBD1 | TRBV9 | CASSPGTGINQPQHF | TGTGCCAGCAGCCCCGGGACAGGGATAAATCAGCCCCAGCATTTT
TRBJ1-1 | - | - | TRBV7-9 | CASRLGANTEAFF | TGTGCCAGCAGACTAGGGGCGAACACTGAAGCTTTCTTT
TRBJ1-3 | - | - | TRBV9 | CASSVMGVNSGNTIYF | TGTGCCAGCAGCGTCATGGGGGTGAACTCTGGAAACACCATATATTTT
TRBJ2-3 | - | - | TRBV9 | CASRVGPGTDTQYF | TGTGCCAGCCGAGTCGGACCTGGCACAGATACGCAGTATTTT
TRBJ2-2 | - | - | TRBV6-6 | CASSYGPQPGELFF | TGTGCCAGCAGTTACGGGCCCCAGCCCGGGGAGCTGTTTTTT
TRBJ1-4 | - | - | TRBV18 | CASSPTPTFNEKLFF | TGTGCCAGCTCACCAACCCCAACCTTTAATGAAAAACTGTTTTTT
TRBJ2-7 | few | TRBD1 | TRBV5-1 | CASSIGQGKRYF | TGCGCCAGCAGCATAGGACAGGGGAAGAGGTACTTC
TRBJ1-6 | few | - | TRBV4-3 | CASSQDLGRNSPLHF | TGCGCCAGCAGCCAAGATCTGGGTAGAAATTCACCCCTCCACTTT
TRBJ1-1 | - | - | TRBV15 | CATSRETPDLNTEAFF | TGTGCCACCAGCAGAGAAACCCCGGACTTGAACACTGAAGCTTTCTTT